What follows are 15 T cell receptor beta chains derived from one specimen sequenced in a study of beta chain features in type 1 diabetes (dated by TCRdb to 2017 to 2018). Library generation was performed with the immunoSEQ multiplex PCR assay. The entire isolated RNA was reverse transcribed using the High Capacity cDNA Reverse Transcription Kit, and thus expressed TCRB transcripts were sequenced. TCRdb limited this immuneACCESS table to in-frame rearrangements with V and J called. A share of clones is missing; checked studies link under half to unresolved V genes, and the rest is unexplained. In all, the sample holds some 290,000 clones, and 14% of those were seen once. 0.017% of the sample is held by the ten biggest clonotypes. Findings and caveats that apply to the study as a whole: A moderate but significant shortening of TCRB CDR3 length was observed in type 1 diabetes patients in all four CD4+ subsets.

What these receptors recognize is not known. The sample was naive CD4+ T cells from blood. The cell subset or site label here, explained by the study, means: true naive CD4+ T cells. The receptors shown here come from a man aged 25 to 40 with type 1 diabetes.

This clone has only a few counts. The chain employs TRBV29-1 and TRBJ2-1, with D maybe TRBD2 (6 bases). The germline gives CDR1 SQVTM, CDR2 ANQGSEA. The germline V and J ends were trimmed by 8 bases and 4 bases, with 15 bases remaining between them. The CDR3 spans 13 residues. CDR3 protein: CSPKLARYNEQFF. The CDR3 nucleotides are TGCAGCCCAAAGCTAGCGCGGTACAATGAGCAGTTCTTC.

The sample holds a few counts of this clone. This chain uses TRBV10-3 with TRBJ2-5; 9 nucleotides match TRBD2. The CDR3 totals 15 residues. Germline loops: CDR1 ENHRY, CDR2 SYGVKD. Unmatched junction bases numbered 3, after V lost 4 bases and J lost 0 bases. CDR3 region: CAISVSGRNQETQYF. For the CDR3, the DNA is TGTGCCATCAGTGTAAGCGGGAGGAACCAAGAGACCCAGTACTTC.

This clone came up a few times. Distinct nucleotide sequences in the sample also encode this CDR3. The CDR3, as DNA: TGTGCCAGCAGTTCGCCGGGACAGGGCTCCGAGCAGTACTTC. Its translation is CASSSPGQGSEQYF. This rearrangement joins TRBV28 to TRBJ2-7, with 9 bases fitting TRBD1. The CDR3 sequence is 14 residues long. Trimming removed 4 bases from V and 6 bases from J; junction bases left unmatched: 7. Germline values: CDR1 MDHEN, CDR2 SYDVKM.

This clone was seen a single time. The J gene is TRBJ2-5, the V gene TRBV18, with 7 positions matching TRBD2. V gave up 2 bases and J gave up 1 base; unmatched junction bases: 10. The CDR3 totals 17 residues. Germline V gene sequence: CDR1 KGHSH, CDR2 LQKENI. The CDR3 DNA sequence: TGTGCCAGCTCACCAGGGGCGCCTAGCGGCCCCCAAGAGACCCAGTACTTC. Its protein is CASSPGAPSGPQETQYF.

About this clone itself: Other nucleotide sequences from this sample produce the same CDR3. The chain has TRBV18 and TRBJ2-3; D is unresolved. Trimming took 3 bases from V and 1 from J, leaving 8 bases between them. Germline assignment: CDR1 KGHSH and CDR2 LQKENI. The CDR3 is made up of 14 amino acids. CDR3 amino acids: CASSPDSGTDTQYF. Here the CDR3 DNA reads TGTGCCAGCTCACCCGATAGTGGCACAGATACGCAGTATTTT.

This clone was counted only a few times. This chain connects TRBV9 to TRBJ2-7; 7 nucleotides line up with TRBD2. The junction had 5 bases not matched to a gene; V was cut back by 0 bases and J by 2 bases. Looked up from germline, CDR1 is SGDLS and CDR2 is YYNGEE. This CDR3 is 15 amino acids long. The CDR3 nucleotides are TGTGCCAGCAGCGTAGTCGGGAGGCCGACCTACGAGCAGTACTTC. Protein sequence: CASSVVGRPTYEQYF.

This clone turned up a few times. The V call is TRBV7-9, the J call TRBJ1-1, with D hard to call. The CDR3 is 16 residues long. From germline, CDR1 is SEHNR and CDR2 FQNEAQ (reference sequence). Trimming pared 4 bases from V and 0 bases from J, leaving 15 bases between. CDR3 in amino acids: CASSSSGKGMNTEAFF. The CDR3 bases are TGTGCCAGCAGCTCCAGCGGGAAAGGGATGAACACTGAAGCTTTCTTT.

The chain employs TRBV7-2 and TRBJ2-7; a possible D gene is TRBD1 (6 bases). CDR1 SGHTA and CDR2 FQGNSA come from the germline V gene. Trimming shortened V by 4 bases and J by 3 bases, and 10 bases separated the two germline ends. CDR3 length: 13 residues. The DNA of the CDR3 is TGTGCCAGCAGCTCGTACAGGGACTACGAGCAGTACTTC. Translating it yields CASSSYRDYEQYF.

J is TRBJ2-1 and V is TRBV5-1; 7 positions match TRBD2. The CDR3 has 17 amino acids. Germline loops: CDR1 SGHRS, CDR2 YFSETQ. With 2 bases clipped from V and 0 bases from J, the junction kept 8 bases outside the gene matches. As DNA, the CDR3 is TGCGCCAGCAGCTTTAGCCCCGGGAGGCACTCCTACAATGAGCAGTTCTTC. It yields the protein CASSFSPGRHSYNEQFF. Together with reference TRBV5-1 and TRBJ2-1, the CDR3 gives the full variable domain: KAGVTQTPRYLIKTRGQQVTLSCSPISGHRSVSWYQQTPGQGLQFLFEYFSETQRNKGNFPGRFSGRQFSNSRSEMNVSTLELGDSALYLCASSFSPGRHSYNEQFFGPGTRLTVL.

The V call is TRBV18, the J call TRBJ2-1; TRBD1 aligns across 10 bases. Germline V gene sequence: CDR1 KGHSH, CDR2 LQKENI. The V segment lost 4 bases and the J segment 6 bases; nucleotides outside the gene matches: 6. The CDR3 totals 15 residues. As DNA, the CDR3 is TGTGCCAGCTCACGCGGGACAGGGGCTCTCAATGAGCAGTTCTTC. This sequence encodes CASSRGTGALNEQFF.

This clone showed up just a few times. This sequence joins TRBV18 and TRBJ2-7; 7 bases match TRBD1. Per germline, CDR1 KGHSH and CDR2 LQKENI. The CDR3 consists of 17 residues. V was pared by 4 bases and J by 1 base, with 13 bases of the junction left unmatched. The DNA for the CDR3 is TGTGCCAGCTCACTGCCCCCCGGCAGGGGGTTTTCCTACGAGCAGTACTTC. Translating gives CASSLPPGRGFSYEQYF.

The rearrangement joins TRBV19 to TRBJ2-2; D perhaps matches TRBD1 (6 bases). Germline assignment: CDR1 LNHDA and CDR2 SQIVND (reference sequence). CDR3 length: 15 residues. V shed 5 bases and J shed 1 base, with 11 bases lying between them. The CDR3 sequence: CASSGGHLNTGELFF. Here the CDR3 DNA reads TGTGCCAGTAGTGGGGGACATCTGAACACCGGGGAGCTGTTTTTT.

A few counts support this clone. The gene calls are TRBV2 and TRBJ1-1; no clear D gene. The CDR3 runs to 13 residues. Between the trimmed V and J ends, which lost 8 bases and 5 bases, there was a span of 15 bases. The germline V gene encodes CDR1 SNHLY and CDR2 FYNNEI. The CDR3: CASVRERETEAFF. The CDR3 region has the DNA TGTGCCAGCGTGAGGGAGCGGGAAACTGAAGCTTTCTTT.

V and J are TRBV6-5 and TRBJ2-7; D might be TRBD2 (5 bases). V lost 4 bases to trimming and J lost 1 base, with 8 bases between them. Germline CDR1 and CDR2: MNHEY and SVGAGI. The CDR3 has 13 residues. CDR3 bases: TGTGCCAGCAGTTGGAGCGGATCCTACGAGCAGTACTTC. Its protein is CASSWSGSYEQYF.

This clone was found a few times. The V and J genes are TRBV9 and TRBJ2-3, with D maybe TRBD1 (6 bases). V was cut by 4 bases and J by 3 bases, with 12 bases left in between. The CDR3 runs to 14 residues. Germline loops: CDR1 SGDLS, CDR2 YYNGEE. CDR3 DNA: TGTGCCAGCAGCCTCGGACAGAAGACAGATACGCAGTATTTT. It encodes CASSLGQKTDTQYF.